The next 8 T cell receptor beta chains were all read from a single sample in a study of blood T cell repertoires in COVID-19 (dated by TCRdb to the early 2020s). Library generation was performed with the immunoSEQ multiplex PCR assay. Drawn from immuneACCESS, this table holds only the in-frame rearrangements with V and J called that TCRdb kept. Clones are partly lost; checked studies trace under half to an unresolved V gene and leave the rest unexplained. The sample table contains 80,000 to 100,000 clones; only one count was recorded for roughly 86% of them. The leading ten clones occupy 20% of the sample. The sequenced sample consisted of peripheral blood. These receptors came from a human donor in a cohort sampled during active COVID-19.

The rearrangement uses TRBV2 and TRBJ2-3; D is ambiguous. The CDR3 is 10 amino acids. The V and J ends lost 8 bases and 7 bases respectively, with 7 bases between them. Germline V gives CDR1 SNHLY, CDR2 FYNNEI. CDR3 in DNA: TGTGCCAGCGTAGAATATACGCAGTATTTT. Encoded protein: CASVEYTQYF. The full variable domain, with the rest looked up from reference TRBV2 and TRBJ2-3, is EPEVTQTPSHQVTQMGQEVILRCVPISNHLYFYWYRQILGQKVEFLVSFYNNEISEKSEIFDDQFSVERPDGSNFTLKIRSTKLEDSAMYFCASVEYTQYFGPGTRLTVL.

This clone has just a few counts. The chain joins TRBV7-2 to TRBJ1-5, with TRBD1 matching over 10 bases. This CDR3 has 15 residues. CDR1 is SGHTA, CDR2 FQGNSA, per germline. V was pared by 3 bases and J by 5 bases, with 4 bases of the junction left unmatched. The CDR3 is CASSFTGTGDQPQHF. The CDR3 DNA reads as TGTGCCAGCAGCTTCACCGGGACAGGGGATCAGCCCCAGCATTTT.

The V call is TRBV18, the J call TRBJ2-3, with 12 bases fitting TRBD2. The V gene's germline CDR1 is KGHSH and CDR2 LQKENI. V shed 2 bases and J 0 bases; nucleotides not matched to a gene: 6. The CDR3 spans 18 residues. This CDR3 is CASSPTWGLAGSTDTQYF. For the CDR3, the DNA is TGTGCCAGCTCACCAACCTGGGGACTAGCGGGTAGCACAGATACGCAGTATTTT.

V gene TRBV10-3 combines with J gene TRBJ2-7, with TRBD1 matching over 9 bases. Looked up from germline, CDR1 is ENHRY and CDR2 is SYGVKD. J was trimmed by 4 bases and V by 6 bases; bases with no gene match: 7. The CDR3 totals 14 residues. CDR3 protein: CAIRLGQGSYEQYF. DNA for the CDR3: TGTGCCATCAGGCTCGGACAGGGGTCATACGAGCAGTACTTC.

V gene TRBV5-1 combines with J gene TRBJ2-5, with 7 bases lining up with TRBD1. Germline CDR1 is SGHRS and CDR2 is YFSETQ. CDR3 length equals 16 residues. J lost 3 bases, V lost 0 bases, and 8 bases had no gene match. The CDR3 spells CASSLATGVAKETQYF. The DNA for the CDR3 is TGCGCCAGCAGCTTGGCTACAGGGGTGGCCAAAGAGACCCAGTACTTC. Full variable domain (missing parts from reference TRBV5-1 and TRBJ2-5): KAGVTQTPRYLIKTRGQQVTLSCSPISGHRSVSWYQQTPGQGLQFLFEYFSETQRNKGNFPGRFSGRQFSNSRSEMNVSTLELGDSALYLCASSLATGVAKETQYFGPGTRLLVL.

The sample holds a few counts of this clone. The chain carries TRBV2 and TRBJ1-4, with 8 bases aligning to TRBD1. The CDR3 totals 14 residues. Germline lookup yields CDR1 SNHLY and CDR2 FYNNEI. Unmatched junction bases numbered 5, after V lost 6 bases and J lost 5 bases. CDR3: CASRDRTGNEKLFF. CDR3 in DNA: TGTGCCAGCAGGGACAGGACAGGGAATGAAAAACTGTTTTTT. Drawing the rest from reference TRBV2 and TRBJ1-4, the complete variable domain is EPEVTQTPSHQVTQMGQEVILRCVPISNHLYFYWYRQILGQKVEFLVSFYNNEISEKSEIFDDQFSVERPDGSNFTLKIRSTKLEDSAMYFCASRDRTGNEKLFFGSGTQLSVL.

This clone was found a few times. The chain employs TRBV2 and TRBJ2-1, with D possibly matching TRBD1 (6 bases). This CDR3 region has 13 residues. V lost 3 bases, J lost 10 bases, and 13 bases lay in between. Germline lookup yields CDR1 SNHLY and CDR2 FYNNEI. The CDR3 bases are TGTGCCAGCAGTGACCCTCCTGACAGGGAGCAGTTCTTC. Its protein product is CASSDPPDREQFF.

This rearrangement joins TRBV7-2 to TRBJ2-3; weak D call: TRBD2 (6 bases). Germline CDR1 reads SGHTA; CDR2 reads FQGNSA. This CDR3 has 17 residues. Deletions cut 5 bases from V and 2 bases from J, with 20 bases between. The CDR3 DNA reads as TGTGCCAGCAGCCTCCTCCTGGAGGGCCCACACACAGATACGCAGTATTTT. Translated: CASSLLLEGPHTDTQYF.